This T cell receptor (beta chain) comes out of a study of tumor-infiltrating lymphocytes in localized non-small cell lung cancer. V was trimmed by 0 bases and J by 8 bases, leaving 4 bases between them. CDR1 and CDR2 (germline): SGHAT, FQNNGV. The CDR3 is 12 residues long. Assay used: immunoSEQ multiplex PCR; TCRdb lists only in-frame clones, some missing. The sample has around 12,000 clones, approximately 83% seen once. Sequences were obtained from uninvolved lung tissue not adjacent to the tumor. The TCR was taken from a human donor with non-small cell lung cancer. The chain couples TRBV11-2 to TRBJ1-4; D gene ambiguous. This CDR3 is CASSLEREKLFF. CDR3 DNA sequence: TGTGCCAGCAGCTTAGAAAGGGAAAAACTGTTTTTT. The whole variable domain, filled in from reference TRBV11-2 and TRBJ1-4, reads EAGVAQSPRYKIIEKRQSVAFWCNPISGHATLYWYQQILGQGPKLLIQFQNNGVVDDSQLPKDRFSAERLKGVDSTLKIQPAKLEDSAVYLCASSLEREKLFFGSGTQLSVL.